This T cell receptor beta chain was profiled in a study of human T cells and chemical hapten exposure. This clonotype was counted ten times or more. Time point defined: patch test 3, about 24 weeks after DPC sensitization. Treatment given: therapeutic diphenylcyclopropenone sensitization with weekly scalp DPC. This CDR3 has 16 amino acids. Per germline, CDR1 SGHTA and CDR2 FQGNSA. V lost 3 bases and J lost 2; bases outside the gene matches: 6. TCRdb redid the calling of the RACE reads with MiXCR, one entry per CDR3 protein. Among under 100,000 distinct CDR3 sequences listed, less than 14% were seen once.

The sequence came from a woman aged 50 to 60 with alopecia areata. Some clones in this sample may be carry-over from other donors' samples. The source material was whole blood, sampled in connection with sensitization to the hapten diphenylcyclopropenone (DPC). The chain couples TRBV7-2 to TRBJ2-2, with 7 bases aligning to TRBD2. The CDR3 loop is CASSLELAVNTGELFF. The CDR3 nucleotides read TGTGCCAGCAGCTTGGAGCTAGCGGTAAACACCGGGGAGCTGTTTTTT.